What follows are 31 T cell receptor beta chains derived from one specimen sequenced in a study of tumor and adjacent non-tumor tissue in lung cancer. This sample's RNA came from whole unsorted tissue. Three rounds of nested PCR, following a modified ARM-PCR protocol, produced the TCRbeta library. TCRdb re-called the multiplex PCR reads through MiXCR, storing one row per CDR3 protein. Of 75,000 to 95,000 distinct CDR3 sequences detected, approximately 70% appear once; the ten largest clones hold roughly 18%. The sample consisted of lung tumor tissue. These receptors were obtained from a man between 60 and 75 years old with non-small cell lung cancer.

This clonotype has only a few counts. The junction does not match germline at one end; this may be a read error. This CDR3 is CSARRGYEKYF. Written as DNA, the CDR3 is TGCAGTGCTAGACGGGGATACGAGAAGTACTTC. The rearrangement joins TRBV20-1 to TRBJ2-7; D perhaps matches TRBD2 (5 bases). Germline values: CDR1 DFQATT, CDR2 SNEGSKA (reference sequence). The CDR3 sequence is 11 residues long.

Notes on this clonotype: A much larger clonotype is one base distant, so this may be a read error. The CDR3 DNA follows: TGTGCCAGCAGCGCTAGCGGGAGGGCCATAGATCCGCAGTATTTT. Its protein is CASSASGRAIDPQYF. The V and J genes are TRBV11-2 and TRBJ2-3, with 12 bases fitting TRBD2. Germline V lookup: CDR1 SGHAT, CDR2 FQNNGV. This CDR3 spans 15 amino acids.

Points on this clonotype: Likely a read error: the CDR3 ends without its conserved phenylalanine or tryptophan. CDR3 sequence (DNA): TGCAGCGCCACGAGAGGGAAAGGGGAGCGGCAGTACCTC. Translation gives CSATRGKGERQYL. The chain uses TRBV29-1 and TRBJ2-7; D possibly matches TRBD1 or TRBD2 (5 bases each). This CDR3 has 13 amino acids. V shed 7 bases and J shed 9 bases, with 22 bases lying between them. CDR1 and CDR2 (germline): SQVTM, ANQGSEA.

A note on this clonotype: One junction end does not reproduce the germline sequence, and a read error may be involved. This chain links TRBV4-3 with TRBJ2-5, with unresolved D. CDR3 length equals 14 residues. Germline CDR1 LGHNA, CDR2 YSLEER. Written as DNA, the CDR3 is TGCGCCAGCAGCCAAGACTGCTCCCAAGAGACACAGTACTTC. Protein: CASSQDCSQETQYF.

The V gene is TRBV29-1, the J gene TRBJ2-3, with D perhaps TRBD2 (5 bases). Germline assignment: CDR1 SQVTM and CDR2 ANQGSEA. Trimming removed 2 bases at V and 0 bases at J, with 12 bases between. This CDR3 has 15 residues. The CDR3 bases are TGCAGCGTTGAAAATTTGGGCGGGAGCACAGATACGCAGTATTTT. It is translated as CSVENLGGSTDTQYF.

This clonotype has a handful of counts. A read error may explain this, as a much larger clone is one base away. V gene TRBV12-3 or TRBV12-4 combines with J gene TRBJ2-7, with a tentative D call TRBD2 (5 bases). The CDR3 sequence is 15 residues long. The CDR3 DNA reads TGTGCCAACAGTTTACCCCCCCCGGGAACCTACAAGCAGTACTTC. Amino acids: CANSLPPPGTYKQYF.

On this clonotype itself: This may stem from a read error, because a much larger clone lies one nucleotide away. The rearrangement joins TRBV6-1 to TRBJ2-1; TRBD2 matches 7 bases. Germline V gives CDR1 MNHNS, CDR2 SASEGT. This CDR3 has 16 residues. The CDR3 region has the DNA TGTGTCAGCAGCCTCTCTAGCGGCTTCTCCTACAATGAGCAGTTCTTC. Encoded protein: CVSSLSSGFSYNEQFF.

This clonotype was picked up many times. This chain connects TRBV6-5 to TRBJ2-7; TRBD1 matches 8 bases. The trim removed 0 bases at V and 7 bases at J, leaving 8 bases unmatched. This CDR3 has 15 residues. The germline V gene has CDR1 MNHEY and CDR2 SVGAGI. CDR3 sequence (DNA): TGTGCCAGCAGTTACTCTGGGACAGGCGAACGGGAGCAGTACTTC. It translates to CASSYSGTGEREQYF.

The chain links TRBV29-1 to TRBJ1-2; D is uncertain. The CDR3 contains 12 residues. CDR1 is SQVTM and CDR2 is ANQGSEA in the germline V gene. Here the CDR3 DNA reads TGCAGAGTCAAATCCGGGGACTATGGCTACACCTTC. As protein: CRVKSGDYGYTF.

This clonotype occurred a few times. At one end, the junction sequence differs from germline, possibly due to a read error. The CDR3 bases are TGTGCCAGCAACTTTGGGTCATTGGACACTGAAGCTTCCTTT. This sequence encodes CASNFGSLDTEASF. The genes are TRBV7-9 and TRBJ1-1, with D possibly being TRBD1 (5 bases). The CDR3 contains 14 residues. Germline-derived CDR1 and CDR2 are SEHNR and FQNEAQ (reference sequence). The full variable domain, its missing parts supplied by reference TRBV7-9 and TRBJ1-1, is DTGVSQNPRHKITKRGQNVTFRCDPISEHNRLYWYRQTLGQGPEFLTYFQNEAQLEKSRLLSDRFSAERPKGSFSTLEIQRTEQGDSAMYLCASNFGSLDTEASFGQGTRLTVV.

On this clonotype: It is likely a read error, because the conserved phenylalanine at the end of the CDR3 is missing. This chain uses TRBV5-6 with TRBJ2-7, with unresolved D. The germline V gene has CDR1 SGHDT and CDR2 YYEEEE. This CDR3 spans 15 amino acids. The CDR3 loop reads CASSSAGSNGYEQYS. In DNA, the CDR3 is TGTGCAAGCAGCTCGGCCGGGTCTAACGGCTACGAGCAGTACTCC.

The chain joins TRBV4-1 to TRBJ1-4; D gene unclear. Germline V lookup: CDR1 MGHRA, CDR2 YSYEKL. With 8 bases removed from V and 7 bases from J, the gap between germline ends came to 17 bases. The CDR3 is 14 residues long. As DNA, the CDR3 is TGCGCCAGCGGCCTTGATCCGGTTCGTGAAAAACTGTTTTTT. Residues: CASGLDPVREKLFF.

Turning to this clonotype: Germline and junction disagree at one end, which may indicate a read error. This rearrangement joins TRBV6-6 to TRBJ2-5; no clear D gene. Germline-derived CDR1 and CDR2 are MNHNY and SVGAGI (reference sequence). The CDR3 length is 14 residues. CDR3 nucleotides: TGTGCCAGCACTTACTCAGCAGAGGTAGAGACCCAGTACTTC. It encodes CASTYSAEVETQYF.

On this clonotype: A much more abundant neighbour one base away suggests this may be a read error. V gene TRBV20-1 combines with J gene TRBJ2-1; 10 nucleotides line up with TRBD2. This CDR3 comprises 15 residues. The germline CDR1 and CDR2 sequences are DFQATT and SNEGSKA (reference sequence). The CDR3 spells CSSRAASGRNNEQFF. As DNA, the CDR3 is TGCAGTTCTAGAGCTGCTAGCGGGAGAAACAATGAGCAGTTCTTC.

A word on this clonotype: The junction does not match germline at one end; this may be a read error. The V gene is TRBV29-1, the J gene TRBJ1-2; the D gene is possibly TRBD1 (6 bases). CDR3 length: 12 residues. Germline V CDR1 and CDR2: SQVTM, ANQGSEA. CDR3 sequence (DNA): TGCAGCGTTGGACCCACAGGGAAGGGCTACACGTTC. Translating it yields CSVGPTGKGYTF.

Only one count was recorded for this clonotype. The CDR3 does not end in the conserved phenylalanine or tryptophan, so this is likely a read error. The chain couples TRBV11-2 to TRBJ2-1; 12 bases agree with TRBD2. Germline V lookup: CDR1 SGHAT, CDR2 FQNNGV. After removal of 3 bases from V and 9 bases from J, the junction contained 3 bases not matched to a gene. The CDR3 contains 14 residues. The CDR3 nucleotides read TGTGCCAGCAGCTTGACTAGCGGGAGTTCTGAGCAGTTCTCC. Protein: CASSLTSGSSEQFS.

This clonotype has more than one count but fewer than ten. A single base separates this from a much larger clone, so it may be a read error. In nucleotides, the CDR3 is TGTACCAGCAGTCCACTCGGACTAAACTATGGCTACACCTTC. Translating it yields CTSSPLGLNYGYTF. J is TRBJ1-2 and V is TRBV28, with D hard to call. CDR3 length equals 14 residues. Germline V gives CDR1 MDHEN, CDR2 SYDVKM.

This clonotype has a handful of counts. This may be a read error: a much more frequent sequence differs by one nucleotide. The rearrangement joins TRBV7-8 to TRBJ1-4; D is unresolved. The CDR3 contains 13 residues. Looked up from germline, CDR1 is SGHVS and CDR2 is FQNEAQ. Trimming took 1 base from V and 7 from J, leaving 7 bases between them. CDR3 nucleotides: TGTGCCAGCAGCTTAGACGGTAGTGAAAAACTGTTTTTT. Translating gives CASSLDGSEKLFF. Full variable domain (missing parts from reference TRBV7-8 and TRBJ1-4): GAGVSQSPRYKVAKRGQDVALRCDPISGHVSLFWYQQALGQGPEFLTYFQNEAQLDKSGLPSDRFFAERPEGSVSTLKIQRTQQEDSAVYLCASSLDGSEKLFFGSGTQLSVL.

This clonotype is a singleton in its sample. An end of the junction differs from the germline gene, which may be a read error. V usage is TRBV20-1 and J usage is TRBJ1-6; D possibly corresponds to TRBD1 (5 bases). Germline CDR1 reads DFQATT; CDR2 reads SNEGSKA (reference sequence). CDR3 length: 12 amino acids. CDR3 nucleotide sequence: TGCAGTGCTAGGGGGGTCAATTCACCCCTCCGCTTT. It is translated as CSARGVNSPLRF.

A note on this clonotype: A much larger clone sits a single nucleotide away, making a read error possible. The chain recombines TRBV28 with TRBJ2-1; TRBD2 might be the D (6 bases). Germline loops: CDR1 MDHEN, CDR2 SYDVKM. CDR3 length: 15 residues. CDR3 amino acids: CVSSFGGPKGNEQFF. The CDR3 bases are TGTGTCAGCAGCTTCGGGGGACCGAAGGGCAATGAGCAGTTCTTC. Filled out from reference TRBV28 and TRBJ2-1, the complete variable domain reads DVKVTQSSRYLVKRTGEKVFLECVQDMDHENMFWYRQDPGLGLRLIYFSYDVKMKEKGDIPEGYSVSREKKERFSLILESASTNQTSMYLCVSSFGGPKGNEQFFGPGTRLTVL.

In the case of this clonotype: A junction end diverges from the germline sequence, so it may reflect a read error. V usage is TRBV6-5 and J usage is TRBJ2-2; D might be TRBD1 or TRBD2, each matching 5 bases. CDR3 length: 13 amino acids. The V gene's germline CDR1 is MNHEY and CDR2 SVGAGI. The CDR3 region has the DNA TGTGCCAGGAGTTCGGGGATCCCCGGGGACCTGTTTTTT. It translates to CARSSGIPGDLFF.

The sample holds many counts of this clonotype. The CDR3 reads CASSFSGRNKNTGELFF. CDR3 coding DNA: TGCGCCAGCAGCTTTTCAGGAAGGAACAAGAACACCGGGGAGCTGTTTTTT. The V call is TRBV5-1, the J call TRBJ2-2; D unclear. The CDR3 extends over 17 amino acids. V was shortened by 2 bases and J by 1 base, with 15 bases between the two germline ends. Germline CDR1 and CDR2: SGHRS and YFSETQ.

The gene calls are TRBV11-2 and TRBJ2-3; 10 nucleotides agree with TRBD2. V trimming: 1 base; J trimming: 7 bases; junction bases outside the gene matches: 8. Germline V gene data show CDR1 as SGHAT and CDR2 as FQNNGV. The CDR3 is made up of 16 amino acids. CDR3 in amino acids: CASSLGGTSVPYTQYF. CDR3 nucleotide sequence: TGTGCCAGCAGCTTAGGTGGGACTAGCGTTCCATATACGCAGTATTTT.

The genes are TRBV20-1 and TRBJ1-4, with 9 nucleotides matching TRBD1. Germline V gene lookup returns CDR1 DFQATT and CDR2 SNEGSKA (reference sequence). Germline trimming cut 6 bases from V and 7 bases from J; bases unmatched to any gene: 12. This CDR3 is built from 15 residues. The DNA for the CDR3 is TGCAGTGCCACAAAAACAGGGGGCGCGCCTGAAAAACTGTTTTTT. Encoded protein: CSATKTGGAPEKLFF.

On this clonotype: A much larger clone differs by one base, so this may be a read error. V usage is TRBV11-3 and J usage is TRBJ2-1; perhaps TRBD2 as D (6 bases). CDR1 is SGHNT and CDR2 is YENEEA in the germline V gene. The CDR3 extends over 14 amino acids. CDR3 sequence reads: CASRRLARANEQSF. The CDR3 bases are TGTGCCAGCCGGAGGCTAGCGAGAGCTAATGAGCAGTCCTTC. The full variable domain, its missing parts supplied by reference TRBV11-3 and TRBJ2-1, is EAGVVQSPRYKIIEKKQPVAFWCNPISGHNTLYWYLQNLGQGPELLIRYENEEAVDDSQLPKDRFSAERLKGVDSTLKIQPAELGDSAVYLCASRRLARANEQSFGPGTRLTVL.

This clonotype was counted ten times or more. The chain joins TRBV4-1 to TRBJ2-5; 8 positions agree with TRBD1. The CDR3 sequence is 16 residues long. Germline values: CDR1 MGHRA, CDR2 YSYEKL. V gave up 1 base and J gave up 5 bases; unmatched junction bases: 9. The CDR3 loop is CASSQGGQGAWETQYF. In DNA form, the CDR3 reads TGCGCCAGCAGCCAAGGGGGTCAGGGGGCCTGGGAGACCCAGTACTTC.

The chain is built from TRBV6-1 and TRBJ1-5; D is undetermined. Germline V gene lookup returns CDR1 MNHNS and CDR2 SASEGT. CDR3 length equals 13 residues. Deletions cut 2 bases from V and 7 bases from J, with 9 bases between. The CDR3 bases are TGTGCCAGCAGTGAAACCAGCCCGCAGCCCCAGCATTTT. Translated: CASSETSPQPQHF.

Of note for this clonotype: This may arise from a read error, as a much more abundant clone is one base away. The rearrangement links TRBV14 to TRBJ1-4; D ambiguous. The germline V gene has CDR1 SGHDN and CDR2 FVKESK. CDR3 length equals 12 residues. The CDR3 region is CANSRYNEKLFF. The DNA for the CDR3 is TGTGCCAACAGCCGATATAATGAAAAACTGTTTTTT. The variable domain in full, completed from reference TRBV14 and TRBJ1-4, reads EAGVTQFPSHSVIEKGQTVTLRCDPISGHDNLYWYRRVMGKEIKFLLHFVKESKQDESGMPNNRFLAERTGGTYSTLKVQPAELEDSGVYFCANSRYNEKLFFGSGTQLSVL.

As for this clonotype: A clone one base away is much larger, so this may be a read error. The CDR3 nucleotides are TGTGCCAGCAGCTCCAACGGGGGGGCTGCGACAGATACGCTGTATTTT. Amino acids: CASSSNGGAATDTLYF. This rearrangement joins TRBV13 to TRBJ2-3, with 8 bases lining up with TRBD2. CDR1 is PRHDT, CDR2 FYEKMQ, per germline (reference sequence). The CDR3 runs to 16 residues.

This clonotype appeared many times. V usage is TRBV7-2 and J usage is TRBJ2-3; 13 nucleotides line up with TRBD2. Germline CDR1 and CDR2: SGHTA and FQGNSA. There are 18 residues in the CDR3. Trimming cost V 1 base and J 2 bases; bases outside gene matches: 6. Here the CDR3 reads CASSLGTSGGFFTDTQYF. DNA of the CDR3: TGTGCCAGCAGCTTAGGGACTAGCGGGGGATTTTTCACAGATACGCAGTATTTT. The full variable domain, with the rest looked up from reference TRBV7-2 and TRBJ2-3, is GAGVSQSPSNKVTEKGKDVELRCDPISGHTALYWYRQSLGQGLEFLIYFQGNSAPDKSGLPSDRFSAERTGGSVSTLTIQRTQQEDSAVYLCASSLGTSGGFFTDTQYFGPGTRLTVL.

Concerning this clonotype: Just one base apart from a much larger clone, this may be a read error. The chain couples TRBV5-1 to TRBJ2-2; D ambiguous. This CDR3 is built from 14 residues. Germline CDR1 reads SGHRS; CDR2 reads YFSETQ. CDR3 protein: CASSSFTNTRELFF. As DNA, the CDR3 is TGCGCCAGCAGCTCCTTCACGAACACCAGGGAGCTGTTTTTT.